This T cell receptor beta chain was recovered during a study of cytomegalovirus exposure and HLA in healthy donors. This CDR3 spans 16 amino acids. Germline lookup yields CDR1 SEHNR and CDR2 FQNEAQ (reference sequence). With 1 base removed from V and 6 bases from J, the gap between germline ends came to 16 bases. Use of 60 Vbeta and 13 Jbeta primers characterized the PCR. TCRdb keeps only in-frame clones here, not all; method: immunoSEQ multiplex PCR. The profile shows fewer than 250,000 clones, 82% of them singletons. Source material: PBMCs. The chain has TRBV7-9 and TRBJ2-1, with D unclear. The sequence came from a man in his forties in good health and CMV-seropositive. The CDR3 coding sequence is TGTGCCAGCAGCTTAGAGCGACTGCCCCTGGTCAATGAGCAGTTCTTC. It specifies CASSLERLPLVNEQFF.